Each of the 9 T cell receptor beta chains below was sequenced from the same sample in a study of identical twins' blood T cells (dated by TCRdb to the early 2010s). The library relied on 5' RACE. The sequencer listed for this sample is Illumina Genome Analyzer IIx. TCRdb trimmed public reads at Q25 via fastp, called clones via MiXCR and kept in-frame beta chains. All rows with the same CDR3 protein become a single entry with the most common DNA and genes. This sample is represented by 300,000 to 450,000 distinct CDR3 sequences; roughly 28% of them were singletons. The biggest ten clones account for 6.1% of the sample. Sequencing was performed on PBMCs. The receptors originated from a woman aged 18 to 50 in good health.

At least ten counts were recorded for this clonotype. The V gene is TRBV10-3, the J gene TRBJ2-3; D gene uncertain. The germline V and J ends were trimmed by 11 bases and 7 bases, with 19 bases remaining between them. This CDR3 has 13 amino acids. Germline CDR1 and CDR2: ENHRY and SYGVKD. The CDR3 sequence: CASTAPPGNTQYF. The CDR3 nucleotides are TGTGCCTCAACGGCCCCTCCTGGGAATACGCAGTATTTT.

In its sample, this clonotype was seen a few times. This CDR3 reads CAINWREGSNEQFF. The DNA for the CDR3 is TGTGCCATCAACTGGCGGGAGGGCTCGAATGAGCAGTTCTTC. The chain carries TRBV10-3 and TRBJ2-1; 9 bases map to TRBD2. Trimming at V came to 7 bases and at J to 7 bases, leaving 8 bases not matched to a gene. CDR1 is ENHRY and CDR2 is SYGVKD in the germline V gene. The CDR3 has 14 residues.

This clonotype was observed a handful of times. As DNA, the CDR3 is TGCAGTCTAGGGTACGGCACTGAAGCTTTCTTT. It specifies CSLGYGTEAFF. The chain combines TRBV29-1 with TRBJ1-1; D gene unclear. The germline V gene has CDR1 SQVTM and CDR2 ANQGSEA. CDR3 size: 11 residues.

This chain connects TRBV20-1 to TRBJ1-2, with D tentatively TRBD1 (5 bases). Trimming removed 6 bases at V and 7 bases at J, with 21 bases between. The CDR3 loop spans 14 amino acids. Germline CDR1 DFQATT, CDR2 SNEGSKA (reference sequence). In nucleotides, the CDR3 is TGCAGTGCCAACATGGGGGGAATCAGAGGTGGCTACACCTTC. Its protein product is CSANMGGIRGGYTF.

This clonotype was seen only a few times. The rearrangement joins TRBV10-3 to TRBJ1-2, with TRBD1 as a possible D gene (5 bases). The V end was cut by 6 bases, the J end by 0 bases, with 14 bases between. In germline, CDR1 is ENHRY, CDR2 SYGVKD. This CDR3 contains 15 residues. This CDR3 reads CAIRPQVGTNYGYTF. In DNA form, the CDR3 reads TGTGCCATCAGACCACAGGTCGGGACTAACTATGGCTACACCTTC.

V and J are TRBV16 and TRBJ1-4; unclear D gene. CDR1 and CDR2 from the germline V gene are KGHSY and FQNENV. Trimming pared 7 bases from V and 8 bases from J, leaving 5 bases between. The CDR3 totals 10 residues. CDR3 protein: CASMREKLFF. CDR3 nucleotide sequence: TGTGCCAGCATGAGAGAAAAACTGTTTTTT.

This clonotype was picked up many times. The chain couples TRBV20-1 to TRBJ1-5; 10 bases line up with TRBD1. The CDR3 contains 15 residues. V lost 4 bases to trimming and J lost 6 bases; unmatched junction nucleotides: 9. Germline lookup yields CDR1 DFQATT and CDR2 SNEGSKA (reference sequence). The CDR3 coding sequence is TGCAGTGCTACACCCGGGACAGGGGAGGTTCAGCCCCAGCATTTT. As protein: CSATPGTGEVQPQHF.

The chain uses TRBV29-1 and TRBJ1-4, with D possibly TRBD1 on 5 matching bases. Germline CDR1 SQVTM, CDR2 ANQGSEA. The CDR3 sequence is 14 residues long. Trimming removed 4 bases at V and 2 bases at J, with 11 bases between. CDR3: CSVVEDTTNEKLFF. The DNA of the CDR3 is TGCAGCGTTGTTGAGGACACTACTAATGAAAAACTGTTTTTT.

This clonotype was detected only a few times. This chain connects TRBV14 to TRBJ2-1; D remains unclear. CDR3 size: 13 residues. CDR1 and CDR2 from the germline V gene are SGHDN and FVKESK. V lost 3 bases and J 13 bases, leaving 16 bases between the germline ends. CDR3 bases: TGTGCCAGCAGCCACCCCCCGCTATATATACAGTTCTTC. Translation: CASSHPPLYIQFF.